Presented here are 20 T cell receptor beta chains from one specimen sequenced in a study of T-cell memory formation after mild COVID-19. One entry per CDR3 protein, called by TCRdb with MiXCR from the 5' RACE reads. In the table there are roughly 300,000 distinct CDR3 sequences, over 7% of which are singletons. What was sequenced was PBMCs or a T cell subset sorted from them (not recorded which). All receptors derive from a man younger than 35 who had mild COVID-19 (a few samples of this study predate the infection). Cell type and time point are not known.

This clonotype was counted only a few times. V usage is TRBV28 and J usage is TRBJ2-7; D tentatively fits TRBD1 or TRBD2 (5 bases each). The germline V gene encodes CDR1 MDHEN and CDR2 SYDVKM. This CDR3 has 14 amino acids. The V end was cut by 5 bases, the J end by 3 bases, with 14 bases between. In DNA, the CDR3 is TGTGCCAGCAGTCGAGGGATTAGGGGCTACGAGCAGTACGTC. It translates to CASSRGIRGYEQYV.

This clonotype turned up a few times. The J gene is TRBJ1-5, the V gene TRBV7-9; D is undetermined. V was shortened by 0 bases and J by 5 bases, with 5 bases between the two germline ends. Germline V gene lookup returns CDR1 SEHNR and CDR2 FQNEAQ (reference sequence). The CDR3 consists of 13 residues. CDR3 protein: CASSLAWDQPQHF. The CDR3 region has the DNA TGTGCCAGCAGCTTAGCTTGGGATCAGCCCCAGCATTTT.

The V and J genes are TRBV6-1 and TRBJ1-1; maybe TRBD1 (5 bases). This CDR3 region has 11 residues. Per the germline V gene, CDR1 is MNHNS and CDR2 is SASEGT. V lost 7 bases to trimming and J lost 7 bases, with 10 bases between them. The CDR3 loop reads CASIRGREAFF. CDR3 DNA: TGTGCCAGCATAAGGGGACGTGAAGCTTTCTTT.

This clonotype was recorded a few times. The chain is built from TRBV28 and TRBJ2-1, with 8 nucleotides matching TRBD1. Germline lookup yields CDR1 MDHEN and CDR2 SYDVKM. V was pared by 6 bases and J by 1 base, with 5 bases of the junction left unmatched. CDR3 length: 15 residues. This chain's CDR3 is CASRHYRGSYNEQFF. The CDR3 DNA follows: TGTGCCAGCAGGCACTACAGGGGGTCCTACAATGAGCAGTTCTTC.

The J gene is TRBJ2-3, the V gene TRBV20-1, with TRBD2 matching over 12 bases. The CDR3 spans 15 residues. With V trimmed by 4 bases and J by 1 base, 3 bases remained unmatched. The germline CDR1 and CDR2 sequences are DFQATT and SNEGSKA (reference sequence). CDR3 sequence reads: CSAKLAGGRTDTQYF. DNA for the CDR3: TGCAGTGCTAAACTAGCGGGGGGCCGCACAGATACGCAGTATTTT.

This clonotype was found many times. The rearrangement uses TRBV11-2 and TRBJ2-5; 7 bases line up with TRBD1. The CDR3 loop spans 13 amino acids. CDR1 and CDR2 (germline): SGHAT, FQNNGV. The ends lost 7 bases at V and 4 bases at J; junction bases unmatched: 6. The CDR3 DNA follows: TGTGCCAGCACCATTAGACAGGGAGAGACCCAGTACTTC. It translates to CASTIRQGETQYF.

This clonotype has at least ten counts. V gene TRBV7-3 combines with J gene TRBJ2-3; TRBD1 matches 8 bases. V trimming: 5 bases; J trimming: 2 bases; junction bases outside the gene matches: 3. Germline V CDR1 and CDR2: SGHTA, FQGTGA. The CDR3 has 14 amino acids. The CDR3 reads CASSQDRATDTQYF. CDR3 coding DNA: TGTGCCAGCAGCCAGGACAGGGCCACAGATACGCAGTATTTT.

This clonotype was detected a few times. The rearrangement uses TRBV7-6 and TRBJ2-1; D is tentatively TRBD1 or TRBD2 (5 bases each). CDR1 and CDR2 from the germline V gene are SGHVS and FNYEAQ. The CDR3 is 17 residues long. The ends were cut back, 4 bases at V and 0 bases at J, with 16 bases in the middle. CDR3 sequence reads: CASSWTGTGSSYNEQFF. The CDR3 nucleotides are TGTGCCAGCAGCTGGACCGGGACGGGCAGCTCCTACAATGAGCAGTTCTTC.

V usage is TRBV7-9 and J usage is TRBJ2-5, with D uncertain. Trimming removed 6 bases at V and 2 bases at J, with 7 bases between. This CDR3 has 12 residues. Germline loops: CDR1 SEHNR, CDR2 FQNEAQ (reference sequence). This chain's CDR3 is CASRAGQETQYF. CDR3 DNA sequence: TGTGCCAGCAGAGCCGGACAAGAGACCCAGTACTTC.

The chain recombines TRBV29-1 with TRBJ2-7, with 9 bases that match TRBD1. Trimming removed 7 bases from V and 4 bases from J; junction bases left unmatched: 8. Germline V gene lookup returns CDR1 SQVTM and CDR2 ANQGSEA. The CDR3 has 13 amino acids. CDR3 in amino acids: CSASSGTGYEQYF. As DNA, the CDR3 is TGCAGCGCTAGCTCCGGGACAGGGTACGAGCAGTACTTC.

This clonotype was counted many times. The rearrangement uses TRBV5-1 and TRBJ2-7; D perhaps matches TRBD1 (7 bases). This CDR3 contains 14 residues. Germline values: CDR1 SGHRS, CDR2 YFSETQ. Trimming left V 4 bases short and J 3 bases short, with 14 bases between. CDR3 protein: CASSLRDRSYEQYF. Here the CDR3 DNA reads TGCGCCAGCAGCCTGCGGGACAGAAGCTACGAGCAGTACTTC.

V usage is TRBV5-1 and J usage is TRBJ1-5; D unresolved. Germline-derived CDR1 and CDR2 are SGHRS and YFSETQ. V was pared by 4 bases and J by 8 bases, with 19 bases between. CDR3 length: 15 residues. The CDR3 DNA follows: TGCGCCAGCAGCACCAAAGAACGGATGCGGGAGCCCCAGCATTTT. Encoded protein: CASSTKERMREPQHF. The full variable domain, in which reference TRBV5-1 and TRBJ1-5 provide the parts outside the CDR3, is KAGVTQTPRYLIKTRGQQVTLSCSPISGHRSVSWYQQTPGQGLQFLFEYFSETQRNKGNFPGRFSGRQFSNSRSEMNVSTLELGDSALYLCASSTKERMREPQHFGDGTRLSIL.

At least ten counts were recorded for this clonotype. This rearrangement joins TRBV7-2 to TRBJ1-2; no clear D. Germline V lookup: CDR1 SGHTA, CDR2 FQGNSA. V was clipped by 6 bases and J by 0 bases, with 8 bases between them. CDR3 length: 13 residues. CDR3 nucleotides: TGTGCCAGCAGGGACGGTTCTAACTATGGCTACACCTTC. The encoded protein is CASRDGSNYGYTF.

At least ten counts were recorded for this clonotype. V is TRBV7-2 and J is TRBJ2-3; 8 nucleotides align to TRBD1. CDR3 length equals 14 residues. V dropped 5 bases and J dropped 4; count of bases not matched to a gene: 5. Germline V CDR1 and CDR2: SGHTA, FQGNSA. Written as DNA, the CDR3 is TGTGCCAGCAGCCCTGGGACAGGTCCAGATACGCAGTATTTT. The encoded protein is CASSPGTGPDTQYF.

The chain carries TRBV20-1 and TRBJ2-7; the D gene is possibly TRBD1 (6 bases). The CDR3 totals 15 residues. Germline lookup yields CDR1 DFQATT and CDR2 SNEGSKA (reference sequence). With 6 bases removed from V and 1 base from J, the gap between germline ends came to 19 bases. DNA for the CDR3: TGCAGTGCCCAACTCGGTGGGGACACTTCCTACGAGCAGTACTTC. Translated: CSAQLGGDTSYEQYF.

This clonotype turned up a few times. The chain couples TRBV20-1 to TRBJ2-7; D is uncertain. Germline CDR1 and CDR2: DFQATT and SNEGSKA (reference sequence). This CDR3 contains 13 residues. V was trimmed by 4 bases and J by 6 bases, leaving 16 bases between them. DNA for the CDR3: TGCAGTGCTACCCCGGGCCCCTTCCCCGAGCAGTACTTC. Translation: CSATPGPFPEQYF.

This clonotype has at least ten counts. The V gene is TRBV28, the J gene TRBJ2-5; D may correspond to TRBD1 or TRBD2 (5 bases each). This CDR3 is built from 13 residues. The germline gives CDR1 MDHEN, CDR2 SYDVKM. V lost 7 bases and J 3 bases, leaving 12 bases between the germline ends. CDR3 nucleotides: TGTGCCAGCACCCTTGGGGGAAAAGAGACCCAGTACTTC. It specifies CASTLGGKETQYF.

This clonotype was seen a few times. V and J are TRBV5-4 and TRBJ2-3, with TRBD1 matching 11 bases. J gave up 5 bases and V 2 bases, and 7 bases lay outside the gene matches. The CDR3 totals 16 residues. The germline V gene encodes CDR1 SGHNT and CDR2 YYREEE (reference sequence). In DNA form, the CDR3 reads TGTGCCAGCAGCTTCAGGACAGGGGGCATCGGAGATACGCAGTATTTT. Protein: CASSFRTGGIGDTQYF. Supplemented by reference TRBV5-4 and TRBJ2-3, the full variable domain reads ETGVTQSPTHLIKTRGQQVTLRCSSQSGHNTVSWYQQALGQGPQFIFQYYREEENGRGNFPPRFSGLQFPNYSSELNVNALELDDSALYLCASSFRTGGIGDTQYFGPGTRLTVL.

This clonotype was counted only a few times. The chain recombines TRBV6-1 with TRBJ1-5; D gene unclear. Germline V gene data show CDR1 as MNHNS and CDR2 as SASEGT. CDR3 length: 14 amino acids. Trimming removed 5 bases from V and 3 bases from J, with 11 bases in between. The CDR3 nucleotides read TGTGCCAGCAGTCCTCAGCCGAACAATCAGCCCCAGCATTTT. It codes for CASSPQPNNQPQHF.

The chain carries TRBV5-5 and TRBJ2-3; D is unclear. Per germline, CDR1 SGHKS and CDR2 YYEKEE (reference sequence). V was clipped by 6 bases and J by 2 bases, with 10 bases between them. This CDR3 spans 13 amino acids. The DNA for the CDR3 is TGTGCCAGCAACGGAGTATCCACAGATACGCAGTATTTT. The encoded protein is CASNGVSTDTQYF.